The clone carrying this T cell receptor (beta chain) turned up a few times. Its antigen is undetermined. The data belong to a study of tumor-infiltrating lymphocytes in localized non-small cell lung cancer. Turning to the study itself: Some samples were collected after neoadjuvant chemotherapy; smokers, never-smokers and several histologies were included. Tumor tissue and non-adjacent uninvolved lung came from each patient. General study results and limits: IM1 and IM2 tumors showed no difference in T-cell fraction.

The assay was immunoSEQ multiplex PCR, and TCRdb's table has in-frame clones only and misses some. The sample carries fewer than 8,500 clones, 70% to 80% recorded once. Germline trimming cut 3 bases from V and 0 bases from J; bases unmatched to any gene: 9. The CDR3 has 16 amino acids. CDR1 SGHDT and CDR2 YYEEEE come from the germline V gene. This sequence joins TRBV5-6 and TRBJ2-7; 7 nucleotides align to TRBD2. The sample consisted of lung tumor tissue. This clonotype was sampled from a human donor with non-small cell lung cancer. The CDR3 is CASSSASGGSSYEQYF. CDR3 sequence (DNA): TGTGCCAGCAGCTCGGCCTCTGGCGGGAGCTCCTACGAGCAGTACTTC.